The rows below give T cell receptor beta chains drawn from one sample of a study of OX40 agonist ivuxolimab in advanced cancers. Assay used: immunoSEQ multiplex PCR; TCRdb lists only in-frame clones, some missing. The sample holds tens of thousands of clones; 87% are singletons and the top ten take 0.3% to 0.35%. The source was CD4+ or CD8+ T cells sorted from blood, collected in a trial of the OX40 agonist ivuxolimab. These receptors were collected from an adult with an advanced solid tumor such as melanoma, head and neck, liver or kidney cancer. CDR3s include the opening cysteine and the closing phenylalanine or tryptophan. D genes are given only for firm matches. The size of a clone is reported for some rows only, either as once, few or many, or as a class for expanded clones.

>-|TRBV30|TRBJ1-1|-
CAWSQGSNTEAFF
TGTGCCTGGAGTCAGGGGTCGAACACTGAAGCTTTCTTT
>-|TRBV2|TRBJ1-5|-
CASSEGGRRVHQPQHF
TGTGCCAGCAGTGAAGGCGGACGGCGAGTTCATCAGCCCCAGCATTTT
>TRBD1|TRBV28|TRBJ2-7|-
CASSLGDREWREQYF
TGTGCCAGCAGTTTAGGGGACAGGGAGTGGAGAGAGCAGTACTTC
>-|TRBV27|TRBJ2-3|-
CASSSSRGPFTQYF
TGTGCCAGCAGTAGCTCGAGGGGCCCATTTACGCAGTATTTT
>TRBD1|TRBV6-5|TRBJ2-7|-
CASSHRTGSGEQYF
TGTGCCAGCAGTCATCGGACAGGTTCTGGCGAGCAGTACTTC
>-|TRBV30|TRBJ1-6|once
CACLRGSYNSPLHF
TGTGCCTGCCTCCGGGGGTCCTATAATTCACCCCTCCACTTT
>-|TRBV30|TRBJ1-5|-
CAWSVWDQPQHF
TGTGCCTGGAGTGTATGGGATCAGCCCCAGCATTTT
>TRBD1|TRBV5-8|TRBJ2-3|-
CASSSRQGVSTDTQYF
TGTGCCAGCAGCTCACGACAGGGGGTTAGCACAGATACGCAGTATTTT
>TRBD2|TRBV5-1|TRBJ2-7|-
CASSLAGTNYEQYF
TGCGCCAGCAGCTTGGCGGGGACTAACTACGAGCAGTACTTC
>TRBD1|TRBV11-2|TRBJ1-2|-
CASSPQPTGASYGYTF
TGTGCCAGCAGCCCCCAGCCGACAGGGGCTAGCTATGGCTACACCTTC
>-|TRBV7-2|TRBJ1-1|-
CASSLYEGRTEAFF
TGTGCCAGCAGCTTATACGAGGGCCGAACTGAAGCTTTCTTT
>-|TRBV9|TRBJ1-6|-
CASSVAPGRDSPLHF
TGTGCCAGCAGCGTAGCACCGGGGAGGGATTCACCCCTCCACTTT
>-|TRBV18|TRBJ2-5|-
CASSAQGLAETQYF
TGTGCCAGCTCAGCTCAGGGCCTAGCGGAGACCCAGTACTTC
>TRBD1|TRBV18|TRBJ2-7|-
CASSLRVGTGGMEEYF
TGTGCCAGCTCACTACGGGTAGGGACAGGGGGGATGGAGGAGTACTTC
>TRBD1|TRBV19|TRBJ2-3|-
CASTADRGDTQYF
TGTGCCAGTACCGCCGACAGGGGGGATACGCAGTATTTT
>TRBD1|TRBV27|TRBJ2-7|once
CASSSDRVKYF
TGTGCCAGCAGTTCGGACAGGGTAAAGTACTTC
>-|TRBV7-9|TRBJ2-7|-
CASSSHPAASSYEQYF
TGTGCCAGCAGCTCCCACCCCGCGGCCAGCTCCTACGAGCAGTACTTC
>-|TRBV5-4|TRBJ1-5|-
CASSPDLSRGNQPQHF
TGTGCCAGCAGCCCGGACCTAAGCCGAGGCAATCAGCCCCAGCATTTT
>-|TRBV10-1|TRBJ2-7|-
CASSETPGYEQYF
TGCGCCAGCAGTGAGACACCGGGTTACGAGCAGTACTTC
>-|TRBV9|TRBJ1-1|few
CASSLDGNTEAFF
TGTGCCAGCAGTCTGGACGGGAACACTGAAGCTTTCTTT
>-|TRBV4-1|TRBJ2-3|-
CASSQVRGSTDTQYF
TGCGCCAGCAGCCAAGTTAGGGGATCCACAGATACGCAGTATTTT
>TRBD1|TRBV19|TRBJ2-1|-
CASSIGRTGGLWGEQFF
TGTGCCAGTAGTATAGGTCGGACAGGGGGCTTATGGGGTGAGCAGTTCTTC
>TRBD1|TRBV6-1|TRBJ2-7|once
CASGQGRYEQYF
TGTGCCAGCGGACAGGGTCGCTACGAGCAGTACTTC
>TRBD1|TRBV27|TRBJ1-1|-
CASSANRGVGEAFF
TGTGCCAGCAGTGCCAACAGGGGTGTGGGTGAAGCTTTCTTT
>-|TRBV19|TRBJ1-3|-
CASSISGNTIYF
TGTGCCAGTAGTATTTCCGGGAACACCATATATTTT
>TRBD1|TRBV10-3|TRBJ2-1|-
CAMGQGRDEQFF
TGTGCCATGGGACAGGGGAGGGATGAGCAGTTCTTC
>-|TRBV5-4|TRBJ2-7|-
CASSGGAAGLYEQYF
TGTGCCAGCAGCGGGGGGGCTGCCGGTCTGTACGAGCAGTACTTC
>-|TRBV4-2|TRBJ1-1|-
CASSHTFPSMNTEAFF
TGTGCCAGCAGCCACACCTTCCCATCGATGAACACTGAAGCTTTCTTT
>TRBD2|TRBV7-2|TRBJ2-3|-
CASSLAGYSGGARDTQYF
TGTGCCAGCAGCTTAGCGGGTTATAGCGGGGGGGCCCGGGATACGCAGTATTTT
>-|TRBV6-1|TRBJ2-7|-
CASSGTSGVAGEQYF
TGTGCCAGCAGCGGGACCTCGGGAGTAGCTGGCGAGCAGTACTTC
>-|TRBV29-1|TRBJ1-1|-
CSVSRDSRRTEAFF
TGCAGCGTCAGCCGGGACTCCCGGAGGACTGAAGCTTTCTTT
>-|TRBV7-9|TRBJ2-2|-
CASSLGTGLNTGELFF
TGTGCCAGCAGCTTAGGAACAGGGTTGAACACCGGGGAGCTGTTTTTT
>TRBD2|TRBV9|TRBJ2-5|few
CASSAPGTSGAGTQYF
TGTGCCAGCAGCGCACCCGGGACTAGCGGGGCAGGAACCCAGTACTTC
>-|TRBV9|TRBJ1-6|-
CASSVQAADSPLHF
TGTGCCAGCAGCGTCCAGGCCGCCGATTCACCCCTCCACTTT
>-|TRBV5-1|TRBJ1-6|-
CASPPARGSRSPLHF
TGCGCCAGCCCACCTGCCAGGGGTAGTAGGTCACCCCTCCACTTT
>-|TRBV2|TRBJ2-1|-
CASSPDLAVIDEQFF
TGTGCCAGCAGCCCTGACCTAGCAGTCATTGATGAGCAGTTCTTC
>TRBD2|TRBV7-7|TRBJ2-1|-
CASSPERLAGLNEQFF
TGTGCTAGCAGCCCAGAGCGACTAGCGGGGCTTAATGAGCAGTTCTTC
>TRBD2|TRBV7-2|TRBJ2-3|-
CASSSPGLAGLGDTQYF
TGTGCCAGCAGCTCTCCCGGACTAGCGGGGCTGGGTGATACGCAGTATTTT
>TRBD1|TRBV11-3|TRBJ2-2|-
CASSLVGQGDTGELFF
TGTGCCAGCAGCTTAGTGGGACAGGGCGACACCGGGGAGCTGTTTTTT
>-|TRBV7-9|TRBJ1-4|-
CASSPRGVVGNEKLFF
TGTGCCAGCAGCCCACGGGGGGTTGTGGGTAATGAAAAACTGTTTTTT
>TRBD1|TRBV5-1|TRBJ1-1|-
CASCPGDRANTEAFF
TGCGCCAGCTGTCCAGGCGACAGGGCCAACACTGAAGCTTTCTTT
>-|TRBV5-8|TRBJ1-1|-
CASSLGQNNVNTEAFF
TGTGCCAGCAGCTTGGGTCAGAATAACGTGAACACTGAAGCTTTCTTT
>-|TRBV4-1|TRBJ1-2|-
CASSQTSNYGYTF
TGCGCCAGCAGCCAGACATCCAACTATGGCTACACCTTC
>-|TRBV18|TRBJ2-2|once
CASSPGPTNTGELFF
TGTGCCAGCTCGCCCGGGCCAACTAACACCGGGGAGCTGTTTTTT
>TRBD1|TRBV15|TRBJ2-1|-
CATSSYRDSDEQFF
TGTGCCACCAGCAGCTACAGGGACAGCGATGAGCAGTTCTTC
>TRBD1|TRBV11-2|TRBJ1-2|-
CASRTTRDRGRGYGYTF
TGTGCCAGCAGAACCACCCGGGACAGGGGGCGAGGCTATGGCTACACCTTC
>-|TRBV10-3|TRBJ1-3|-
CAISVQAGNTIYF
TGTGCCATCAGTGTACAGGCTGGAAACACCATATATTTT
>TRBD2|TRBV5-8|TRBJ2-3|-
CASSFSGGSTDTQYF
TGTGCCAGCAGCTTCTCGGGGGGTAGCACAGATACGCAGTATTTT
>-|TRBV6-5|TRBJ1-1|-
CASIPNPLSEAFF
TGTGCCAGCATACCTAACCCACTTTCTGAAGCTTTCTTT
>TRBD2|TRBV6-5|TRBJ2-3|-
CASSYKTSAHTDTQYF
TGTGCCAGCAGTTATAAGACTAGCGCCCACACAGATACGCAGTATTTT
>-|TRBV27|TRBJ1-5|-
CASSFSYSNQPQHF
TGTGCCAGCAGTTTTAGTTATAGCAATCAGCCCCAGCATTTT
>-|TRBV28|TRBJ1-2|-
CASSLDSYGYTF
TGTGCCAGCAGTTTAGACAGCTATGGCTACACCTTC
>-|TRBV16|TRBJ2-3|-
CASSQSADTQYF
TGTGCCAGCAGCCAATCAGCAGATACGCAGTATTTT
>TRBD1|TRBV7-8|TRBJ1-2|-
CASSLATGGPGGYTF
TGTGCCAGCAGCTTAGCGACAGGGGGACCGGGGGGCTACACCTTC
>TRBD1|TRBV6-5|TRBJ2-7|-
CASSYKGQGPYEQYF
TGTGCCAGCAGTTACAAAGGACAGGGACCCTACGAGCAGTACTTC
>-|TRBV7-4|TRBJ2-7|-
CASSLAGTVYEQYF
TGTGCCAGCAGCTTAGCGGGGACTGTCTACGAGCAGTACTTC
>TRBD1|TRBV6-6|TRBJ2-7|-
CASSQDRGPGEQYF
TGTGCCAGCAGCCAGGACAGGGGCCCGGGCGAGCAGTACTTC
>-|TRBV5-1|TRBJ1-3|-
CASSLAPDRLAGNTIYF
TGCGCCAGCAGCTTGGCCCCCGACAGGTTAGCTGGAAACACCATATATTTT